These 13 T cell receptor beta chains share one sample of origin, sequenced in a study of T cells expressing NK-cell markers. TCRdb reprocessed the 5' RACE reads and keeps a single row for each CDR3 protein, giving no DNA. The repertoire table contains 200,000 to 300,000 distinct CDR3 sequences. Sequenced sample: blood T cells: a sorted CD56 or NKG2C T cell subset, CD4+ or CD8+ T cells, or bulk PBMC T cells (not recorded which). The receptors here all came from a man between 18 and 35 years old in good health.

This chain connects TRBV5-1 to TRBJ2-7; TCRdb's D call of TRBD1 is untestable without DNA. Germline V gene sequence: CDR1 SGHRS, CDR2 YFSETQ. This CDR3 region has 12 residues. The CDR3: CASSLEGRMEYF.

This chain connects TRBV5-4 to TRBJ2-2. The germline gives CDR1 SGHNT, CDR2 YYREEE (reference sequence). CDR3 length: 12 residues. The CDR3 spells CASSLNSGELFF.

The chain uses TRBV5-1 and TRBJ2-1; with no DNA, the TCRdb D assignment of TRBD2 cannot be verified. The CDR3 sequence is 15 residues long. Germline V lookup: CDR1 SGHRS, CDR2 YFSETQ. Here the CDR3 reads CASSLREGGHNEQFF. The full variable domain, its missing parts supplied by reference TRBV5-1 and TRBJ2-1, is KAGVTQTPRYLIKTRGQQVTLSCSPISGHRSVSWYQQTPGQGLQFLFEYFSETQRNKGNFPGRFSGRQFSNSRSEMNVSTLELGDSALYLCASSLREGGHNEQFFGPGTRLTVL.

This chain uses TRBV7-8 with TRBJ2-1; TCRdb reports TRBD2, a call that lacks DNA to check it against. The germline gives CDR1 SGHVS, CDR2 FQNEAQ. The CDR3 has 18 residues. The CDR3 spells CASSSKLRGMAYPRERFF.

The rearrangement uses TRBV11-1 and TRBJ2-4; TCRdb indicates TRBD2, and absent DNA this call remains unverified. Germline CDR1 SGHAT, CDR2 FQDESV (reference sequence). The CDR3 runs to 19 residues. The CDR3 loop is CASSLAGRTSGLAKNIQYF.

The genes are TRBV5-1 and TRBJ2-3; the D call from TCRdb, TRBD1, cannot be confirmed without DNA. The CDR3 consists of 15 residues. CDR1 and CDR2 from the germline V gene are SGHRS and YFSETQ. The CDR3 loop reads CASTIGDRDTDTQYF.

J is TRBJ2-2 and V is TRBV28; absent DNA, TCRdb's TRBD1 call cannot be checked. The germline gives CDR1 MDHEN, CDR2 SYDVKM. The CDR3 length is 16 residues. This chain's CDR3 is CASIDTGTAKTGELFF. The full variable domain, in which reference TRBV28 and TRBJ2-2 provide the parts outside the CDR3, is DVKVTQSSRYLVKRTGEKVFLECVQDMDHENMFWYRQDPGLGLRLIYFSYDVKMKEKGDIPEGYSVSREKKERFSLILESASTNQTSMYLCASIDTGTAKTGELFFGEGSRLTVL.

The chain is built from TRBV12-3 or TRBV12-4 and TRBJ2-7; no DNA is available, so the TRBD2 call from TCRdb remains unchecked. The CDR3 loop spans 14 amino acids. The CDR3 spells CASSLPARSYEQYF.

The chain recombines TRBV9 with TRBJ2-3; TCRdb's D call, TRBD2, is unchecked because there is no DNA. This CDR3 has 18 amino acids. The germline gives CDR1 SGDLS, CDR2 YYNGEE. This chain's CDR3 is CASSVGLAGGPVTDTQYF.

The CDR3: CASSLGGNHNEQFF. The chain recombines TRBV7-2 with TRBJ2-1; no DNA is available, so the TRBD2 call from TCRdb remains unchecked. CDR1 and CDR2 (germline): SGHTA, FQGNSA. The CDR3 runs 14 residues. Supplemented by reference TRBV7-2 and TRBJ2-1, the full variable domain reads GAGVSQSPSNKVTEKGKDVELRCDPISGHTALYWYRQSLGQGLEFLIYFQGNSAPDKSGLPSDRFSAERTGGSVSTLTIQRTQQEDSAVYLCASSLGGNHNEQFFGPGTRLTVL.

J is TRBJ2-5 and V is TRBV7-2; absent DNA, TCRdb's TRBD2 call cannot be checked. There are 15 residues in the CDR3. Germline values: CDR1 SGHTA, CDR2 FQGNSA. CDR3: CASSSLAGSQETQYF.

The V call is TRBV6-5, the J call TRBJ2-1; TCRdb returns TRBD2, unconfirmable since there is no DNA. This CDR3 has 17 residues. Germline loops: CDR1 MNHEY, CDR2 SVGAGI. The CDR3 sequence is CASSYPTGTSGSNEQFF.

CDR3 region: CASSLTTSTYNEQFF. V usage is TRBV5-1 and J usage is TRBJ2-1. CDR3 length equals 15 residues. Germline V gene data show CDR1 as SGHRS and CDR2 as YFSETQ.